This T cell receptor (beta chain) originates from a study of T cells in localized non-small cell lung cancer. Regarding the study as a whole: Uninvolved nearby lung showed the greatest T cell clonality, exceeding that found in tumor. Adjacent lung was found to contain a median about 62 of the top 100 tumor clones. Heterogeneity stays possible, as sequencing covered only one tumor region. Higher blood T cell density tracked longer overall survival.

There are a few counts of this clone. Its antigen remains unknown. TCRdb keeps only in-frame clones here, not all; method: immunoSEQ multiplex PCR. The data show several thousand clones, 87% seen once. This CDR3 has 15 amino acids. Germline lookup yields CDR1 SQVTM and CDR2 ANQGSEA. V was clipped by 7 bases and J by 7 bases; unmatched bases: 13. Sequencing used peripheral blood, obtained before any cancer treatment. The chain carries TRBV29-1 and TRBJ2-5; 12 nucleotides align to TRBD2. This sequence was found in an older male donor with stage III lung adenocarcinoma. The CDR3 bases are TGCAGCGCCGCGACTAGCGGGAGTTCAGGCGGGACCCAGTACTTC. Encoded protein: CSAATSGSSGGTQYF.